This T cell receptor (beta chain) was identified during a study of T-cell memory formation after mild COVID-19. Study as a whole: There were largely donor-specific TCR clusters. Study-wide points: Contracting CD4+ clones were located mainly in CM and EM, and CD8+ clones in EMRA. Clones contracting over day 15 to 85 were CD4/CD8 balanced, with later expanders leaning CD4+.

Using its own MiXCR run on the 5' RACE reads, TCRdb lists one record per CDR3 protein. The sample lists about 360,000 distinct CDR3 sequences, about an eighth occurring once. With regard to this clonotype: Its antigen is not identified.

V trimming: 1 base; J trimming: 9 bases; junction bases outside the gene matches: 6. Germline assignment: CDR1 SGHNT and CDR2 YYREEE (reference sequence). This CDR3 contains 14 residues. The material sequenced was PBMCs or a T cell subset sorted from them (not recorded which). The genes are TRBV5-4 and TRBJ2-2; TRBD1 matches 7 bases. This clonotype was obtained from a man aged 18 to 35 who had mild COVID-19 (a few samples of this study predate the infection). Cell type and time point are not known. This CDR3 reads CASSLTWDSRELFF. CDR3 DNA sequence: TGTGCCAGCAGCTTGACGTGGGACAGCCGGGAGCTGTTTTTT.